A single sample is the source of the 18 T cell receptor beta chains below, sequenced in a study of early T cells in non-severe SARS-CoV-2 infection. One entry per CDR3 protein results from TCRdb running MiXCR on the 5' RACE reads. The data show about 48,000 distinct CDR3 sequences, around 6% seen once. The sample was whole blood. These receptors all come from an adult who was a healthcare worker with PCR-confirmed SARS-CoV-2 infection or an uninfected control (not recorded which).

This clonotype was counted at least ten times. The gene calls are TRBV11-2 and TRBJ2-1; TRBD1 or TRBD2 may be the D gene (5 bases each). V lost 2 bases and J 6 bases, leaving 8 bases between the germline ends. The germline CDR1 and CDR2 sequences are SGHAT and FQNNGV. The length of the CDR3 is 13 residues. CDR3 loop: CASSLMGPNEQFF. The DNA for the CDR3 is TGTGCCAGCAGCTTAATGGGACCCAATGAGCAGTTCTTC.

This clonotype was seen many times. This chain links TRBV5-4 with TRBJ2-1, with D maybe TRBD2 (7 bases). This CDR3 has 17 amino acids. V was pared by 0 bases and J by 0 bases, with 13 bases between. Per the germline V gene, CDR1 is SGHNT and CDR2 is YYREEE (reference sequence). CDR3 protein: CASSLGLRGHSYNEQFF. The CDR3 DNA follows: TGTGCCAGCAGCTTGGGACTGCGGGGGCACTCCTACAATGAGCAGTTCTTC.

This clonotype has only a few counts. A read error may account for a junction end that differs from germline. The chain combines TRBV7-2 with TRBJ2-4; D is uncertain. CDR3 length: 11 residues. Germline V CDR1 and CDR2: SGHTA, FQGNSA. CDR3 in amino acids: CASSLGIAPVF. The CDR3 region has the DNA TGTGCCAGCAGCTTAGGGATTGCTCCGGTATTC.

The chain joins TRBV19 to TRBJ2-7; the D is unclear. The V and J ends lost 9 bases and 0 bases respectively, with 6 bases between them. Germline V gene lookup returns CDR1 LNHDA and CDR2 SQIVND (reference sequence). This CDR3 region has 11 residues. The CDR3 bases are TGTGCCAGCCGCAGCTCCTACGAGCAGTACTTC. As protein: CASRSSYEQYF.

This clonotype has a handful of counts. The CDR3 here is CASSLAGKEEAFF. CDR3 bases: TGCGCCAGCAGCTTGGCCGGTAAAGAGGAAGCTTTCTTT. This chain uses TRBV5-1 with TRBJ1-1, with D unclear. This CDR3 has 13 residues. Trimming stripped 0 bases from V and 8 bases from J, with 11 bases between. CDR1 is SGHRS, CDR2 YFSETQ, per germline.

This clonotype occurred a few times. The chain is built from TRBV28 and TRBJ2-7; D remains ambiguous. CDR1 MDHEN and CDR2 SYDVKM come from the germline V gene. The CDR3 has 11 residues. Trimming took 2 bases from V and 5 from J, leaving 4 bases between them. This CDR3 is CASSLDHEQYF. CDR3 DNA sequence: TGTGCCAGCAGTTTAGACCACGAGCAGTACTTC.

This clonotype has ten or more counts. The chain carries TRBV14 and TRBJ2-7, with D possibly being TRBD1 (5 bases). The CDR3 length is 13 residues. Germline loops: CDR1 SGHDN, CDR2 FVKESK. V lost 5 bases and J 2 bases, leaving 10 bases between the germline ends. CDR3 sequence reads: CASSKGLAYEQYF. CDR3 in DNA: TGTGCCAGCAGCAAGGGGTTAGCCTACGAGCAGTACTTC.

This clonotype was recorded a few times. V usage is TRBV23-1 and J usage is TRBJ2-7, with D possibly being TRBD2 (7 bases). TRBV23-1 is an ORF; its function is uncertain. V dropped 9 bases and J dropped 3 bases, with 15 bases sitting between them. This CDR3 spans 13 amino acids. The CDR3 bases are TGCGCCAGAATCCGGGGAGGGGGCTACGAGCAGTACTTC. Translating it yields CARIRGGGYEQYF.

The chain recombines TRBV30 with TRBJ2-2; 10 bases match TRBD2. This CDR3 region has 17 residues. With V trimmed by 3 bases and J by 7 bases, 14 bases remained unmatched. Germline V lookup: CDR1 GTSNPN, CDR2 SVGIG (reference sequence). CDR3 sequence (DNA): TGTGCCTGGAGATTAAAAGCGGGAGGGCCTCCGGGCGGGGAGCTGTTTTTT. It encodes CAWRLKAGGPPGGELFF.

This clonotype has more than one count but fewer than ten. The chain couples TRBV2 to TRBJ2-7; 7 bases agree with TRBD1. From germline, CDR1 is SNHLY and CDR2 FYNNEI. The CDR3 sequence is 16 residues long. The V segment lost 7 bases and the J segment 2 bases; nucleotides outside the gene matches: 14. The CDR3 protein is CASMSLRDRDAYEQYF. CDR3 coding DNA: TGTGCCAGCATGTCTCTACGTGACAGGGACGCCTACGAGCAGTACTTC.

V is TRBV6-5 and J is TRBJ2-3; D is unresolved. V lost 8 bases, J lost 2 bases, and 14 bases lay in between. Germline CDR1 MNHEY, CDR2 SVGAGI. CDR3 length equals 14 residues. The DNA of the CDR3 is TGTGCCAGCCGCGCTTTCCAAACCACAGATACGCAGTATTTT. As protein: CASRAFQTTDTQYF.

This clonotype came up many times. J is TRBJ2-3 and V is TRBV6-5; D might be TRBD2 (5 bases). Trimming left V 8 bases short and J 3 bases short, with 18 bases between. CDR3 size: 15 residues. The germline V gene has CDR1 MNHEY and CDR2 SVGAGI. CDR3 nucleotides: TGTGCCAGCCACCGGACGAGCGGACGAACAGATACGCAGTATTTT. Its protein is CASHRTSGRTDTQYF.

This clonotype was picked up many times. The chain has TRBV20-1 and TRBJ2-7; 10 bases line up with TRBD2. The CDR3 has 15 amino acids. V lost 2 bases and J lost 2; bases outside the gene matches: 6. The germline CDR1 and CDR2 sequences are DFQATT and SNEGSKA (reference sequence). CDR3 bases: TGCAGTGCTAGACCCTACCTAGCGGGAGCCTACGAGCAGTACTTC. Translation: CSARPYLAGAYEQYF.

This clonotype was observed many times. The chain uses TRBV30 and TRBJ1-3; perhaps TRBD1 as D (6 bases). V dropped 2 bases and J dropped 4 bases, with 9 bases sitting between them. CDR1 and CDR2 from the germline V gene are GTSNPN and SVGIG (reference sequence). The length of the CDR3 is 13 residues. CDR3 sequence (DNA): TGTGCCTGGAGTCAAACAGGGGGAAACACCATATATTTT. As protein: CAWSQTGGNTIYF. The whole variable domain, remainder taken from reference TRBV30 and TRBJ1-3, is SQTIHQWPATLVQPVGSPLSLECTVEGTSNPNLYWYRQAAGRGLQLLFYSVGIGQISSEVPQNLSASRPQDRQFILSSKKLLLSDSGFYLCAWSQTGGNTIYFGEGSWLTVV.

The chain is built from TRBV5-5 and TRBJ1-2; D remains ambiguous. The CDR3 consists of 12 residues. Germline-derived CDR1 and CDR2 are SGHKS and YYEKEE (reference sequence). V was shortened by 4 bases and J by 8 bases, with 12 bases between the two germline ends. Here the CDR3 DNA reads TGTGCCAGCAGCCGAGATGAGTTCGGCTACACCTTC. Protein sequence: CASSRDEFGYTF.

This clonotype was seen a handful of times. This chain uses TRBV6-5 with TRBJ1-1; D call uncertain. The germline V gene encodes CDR1 MNHEY and CDR2 SVGAGI. The CDR3 runs to 11 residues. V was cut by 6 bases and J by 6 bases, with 8 bases left in between. In nucleotides, the CDR3 is TGTGCCAGCAGCCACGGAGCTGAAGCTTTCTTT. Amino acid sequence: CASSHGAEAFF.

In this sample, this clonotype turned up many times. This chain uses TRBV5-6 with TRBJ2-7, with 9 nucleotides matching TRBD1. CDR1 is SGHDT, CDR2 YYEEEE, per germline. CDR3 size: 15 residues. V gave up 3 bases and J gave up 2 bases; unmatched junction bases: 6. CDR3 nucleotide sequence: TGTGCCAGCAGCTCCCGGGACAGGGCGGCCTACGAGCAGTACTTC. It codes for CASSSRDRAAYEQYF.

Turning to this clonotype: A much larger clone sits a single nucleotide away, making a read error possible. The conserved phenylalanine or tryptophan normally closing the CDR3 is absent here, so this likely arose from a read error. The chain has TRBV5-6 and TRBJ2-2; 8 positions match TRBD1. Unmatched junction bases numbered 6, after V lost 4 bases and J lost 1 base. The CDR3 is 16 amino acids. Germline V gene lookup returns CDR1 SGHDT and CDR2 YYEEEE. Here the CDR3 reads CASSLLGQGNTGELFS. CDR3 DNA sequence: TGTGCCAGCAGCCTCCTCGGACAGGGGAACACCGGGGAGCTGTTTTCT.